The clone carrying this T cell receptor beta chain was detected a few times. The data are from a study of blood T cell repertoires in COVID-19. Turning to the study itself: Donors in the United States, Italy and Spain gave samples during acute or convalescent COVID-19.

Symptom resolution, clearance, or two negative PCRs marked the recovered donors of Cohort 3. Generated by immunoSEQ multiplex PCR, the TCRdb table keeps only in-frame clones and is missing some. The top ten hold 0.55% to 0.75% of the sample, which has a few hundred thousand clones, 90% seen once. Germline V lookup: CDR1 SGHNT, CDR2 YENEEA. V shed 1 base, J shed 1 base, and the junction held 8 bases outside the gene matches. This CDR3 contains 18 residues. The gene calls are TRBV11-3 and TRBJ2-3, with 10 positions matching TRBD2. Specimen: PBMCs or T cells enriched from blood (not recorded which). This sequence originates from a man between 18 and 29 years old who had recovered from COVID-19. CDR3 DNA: TGTGCCAGCAGCTTAGGCCTTCGTCTAGCGGGGGGCACAGATACGCAGTATTTT. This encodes CASSLGLRLAGGTDTQYF.